Listed below are T cell receptor beta chains from one sample, sequenced in a study of shared clonotypes between healthy human individuals. This table comes from immunoSEQ multiplex PCR, and its TCRdb copy is limited to in-frame clones, with some not included. The profile covers roughly 2.2 million clones, with 85% to 95% appearing a single time and approximately 0.4% taken by the ten largest. Material: naive CD4+ T cells from PBMCs. The origin of the receptors is a young man in good health. Some clones in this sample may be carry-over from other donors' samples. Both conserved end residues are part of each CDR3. Fields, in order: V gene, J gene, clone size, D gene, CDR3 DNA, CDR3 protein. A D gene is named only where the DNA matches it firmly. Some rows mark clone size as missing; the rest say once, few, many or name a class of expanded clone.

v_gene: TRBV11-2
j_gene: TRBJ2-7
abundance: -
d_gene: TRBD1
CDR3nt: TGTGCCAGCAGTTTTTACAGGGGCTACTCCTACGAGCAGTACTTC
CDR3aa: CASSFYRGYSYEQYF

v_gene: TRBV5-3
j_gene: TRBJ2-5
abundance: -
d_gene: -
CDR3nt: TGTGCCAGTCTTCCCCCCCAGCCTCAAGAGACCCAGTACTTC
CDR3aa: CASLPPQPQETQYF

v_gene: TRBV28
j_gene: TRBJ2-7
abundance: once
d_gene: -
CDR3nt: TGTGCCAGCAGAGACATCGATTCCTACGAGCAGTACTTC
CDR3aa: CASRDIDSYEQYF

v_gene: TRBV10-1
j_gene: TRBJ2-2
abundance: -
d_gene: -
CDR3nt: TGCGCCAGCACATCTGTCGCGAACACCGGGGAGCTGTTTTTT
CDR3aa: CASTSVANTGELFF

v_gene: TRBV7-9
j_gene: TRBJ2-5
abundance: -
d_gene: -
CDR3nt: TGTGCCAGCAGCTTAGGTTCCTGGAAAGAGACCCAGTACTTC
CDR3aa: CASSLGSWKETQYF

v_gene: TRBV9
j_gene: TRBJ2-4
abundance: -
d_gene: -
CDR3nt: TGTGCCAGCGACCGGGGAGCCAAAAACATTCAGTACTTC
CDR3aa: CASDRGAKNIQYF

v_gene: TRBV5-1
j_gene: TRBJ2-2
abundance: -
d_gene: -
CDR3nt: TGCGCCAGCAGCTGGACGGGACACCCGAACACCGGGGAGCTGTTTTTT
CDR3aa: CASSWTGHPNTGELFF

v_gene: TRBV6-5
j_gene: TRBJ2-7
abundance: -
d_gene: -
CDR3nt: TGTGCCAGCAGTTACGGAGGAAGGGGCTCCTACGAGCAGTACTTC
CDR3aa: CASSYGGRGSYEQYF

v_gene: TRBV6-6
j_gene: TRBJ2-1
abundance: -
d_gene: -
CDR3nt: TGTGCCAGCACGGGAGCCGGTCAGGCTGAGCAGTTCTTC
CDR3aa: CASTGAGQAEQFF

v_gene: TRBV18
j_gene: TRBJ1-5
abundance: -
d_gene: -
CDR3nt: TGTGCCAGCTCCCGAAACCCAGGGACCAATCAGCCCCAGCATTTT
CDR3aa: CASSRNPGTNQPQHF

v_gene: TRBV11-2
j_gene: TRBJ2-7
abundance: -
d_gene: -
CDR3nt: TGTGCCAGCAGCTTCGACTTCCCCTACCAGCAGTACTTC
CDR3aa: CASSFDFPYQQYF

v_gene: TRBV7-6
j_gene: TRBJ2-5
abundance: -
d_gene: -
CDR3nt: TGTGCCAGCAGCTTAGCGAGCTCGGGGCAAGGGGCCCAGTACTTC
CDR3aa: CASSLASSGQGAQYF

v_gene: TRBV19
j_gene: TRBJ2-7
abundance: -
d_gene: -
CDR3nt: TGTGCCAGTAGCGTCCGGGGAGGAGACTACGAGCAGTACTTC
CDR3aa: CASSVRGGDYEQYF

v_gene: TRBV11-3
j_gene: TRBJ2-5
abundance: -
d_gene: TRBD1
CDR3nt: TGTGCCAGCAAGATTTTACAGGGGTGTAGGGAGACCCAGTACTTC
CDR3aa: CASKILQGCRETQYF

v_gene: TRBV5-1
j_gene: TRBJ2-1
abundance: -
d_gene: TRBD2
CDR3nt: TGCGCCAGCAGCCTCGGACTAGCGGACTACAATGAGCAGTTCTTC
CDR3aa: CASSLGLADYNEQFF

v_gene: TRBV5-1
j_gene: TRBJ1-1
abundance: -
d_gene: -
CDR3nt: TGCGCCAGCAGCCGCGACACGAACACTGAAGCTTTCTTT
CDR3aa: CASSRDTNTEAFF

v_gene: TRBV4-3
j_gene: TRBJ2-7
abundance: -
d_gene: -
CDR3nt: TGCGCCAGCAGCCAAGATCCCGGGTTCGAGCAGTACTTC
CDR3aa: CASSQDPGFEQYF

v_gene: TRBV6-1
j_gene: TRBJ2-3
abundance: -
d_gene: -
CDR3nt: TGTGCCAGTAAGGCTGGGTCTAGCACAGATACGCAGTATTTT
CDR3aa: CASKAGSSTDTQYF

v_gene: TRBV7-8
j_gene: TRBJ1-2
abundance: -
d_gene: -
CDR3nt: TGTGCCAGCAGCCAGGGTAATGGCTACACCTTC
CDR3aa: CASSQGNGYTF

v_gene: TRBV28
j_gene: TRBJ2-1
abundance: once
d_gene: -
CDR3nt: TGTGCCAGCAGTTTAATCCGGGACTCTAAGCAGTTCTTC
CDR3aa: CASSLIRDSKQFF

v_gene: TRBV7-8
j_gene: TRBJ1-2
abundance: -
d_gene: TRBD1
CDR3nt: TGTGCCAGCAGCTCAAACAGACAGGGATCTTTTCGTGGCTACACCTTC
CDR3aa: CASSSNRQGSFRGYTF

v_gene: TRBV18
j_gene: TRBJ2-2
abundance: once
d_gene: -
CDR3nt: TGTGCCAGCTCACCACTTAATAGTAGGACAGCCAACACCGGGGAGCTGTTTTTT
CDR3aa: CASSPLNSRTANTGELFF

v_gene: TRBV7-3
j_gene: TRBJ1-1
abundance: -
d_gene: TRBD1
CDR3nt: TGTGCCAGCAGCTTAGGGGTCGGGACAGGGAACACTGAAGCTTTCTTT
CDR3aa: CASSLGVGTGNTEAFF

v_gene: TRBV6-1
j_gene: TRBJ2-3
abundance: -
d_gene: -
CDR3nt: TGTGCAACTAGGGCATTTATCACAGATACGCAGTATTTT
CDR3aa: CATRAFITDTQYF

v_gene: TRBV12-5
j_gene: TRBJ2-2
abundance: -
d_gene: TRBD1
CDR3nt: TGTGCTAGTGGTTTGGATCCAGGGACAGGGGCCTACACCGGGGAGCTGTTTTTT
CDR3aa: CASGLDPGTGAYTGELFF

v_gene: TRBV7-2
j_gene: TRBJ2-7
abundance: -
d_gene: -
CDR3nt: TGTGCCAGCAGCTTATACGGACAAGAGCAGTACTTC
CDR3aa: CASSLYGQEQYF

v_gene: TRBV28
j_gene: TRBJ2-5
abundance: -
d_gene: TRBD2
CDR3nt: TGTGCCAGCAGTTGGGGGGGAGGCGACCTACAGACCCAGTACTTC
CDR3aa: CASSWGGGDLQTQYF

v_gene: TRBV27
j_gene: TRBJ2-1
abundance: -
d_gene: -
CDR3nt: TGTGCCAGCAGTTTATCCGGGGGGCGCGGGACGTTCTTC
CDR3aa: CASSLSGGRGTFF

v_gene: TRBV25-1
j_gene: TRBJ1-4
abundance: -
d_gene: -
CDR3nt: TGTGCCAGCAGGGTGGGGGGGACTCATAATGAAAAACTGTTTTTT
CDR3aa: CASRVGGTHNEKLFF

v_gene: TRBV5-6
j_gene: TRBJ1-3
abundance: -
d_gene: -
CDR3nt: TGTGCCAGCAGCTTACCAGTAACCTCTGACGCTGGAAACACCATATATTTT
CDR3aa: CASSLPVTSDAGNTIYF

v_gene: TRBV18
j_gene: TRBJ1-1
abundance: -
d_gene: -
CDR3nt: TGTGCCAGCTCACCACCTAACAGGGAGAACACTGAAGCTTTCTTT
CDR3aa: CASSPPNRENTEAFF

v_gene: TRBV9
j_gene: TRBJ2-7
abundance: -
d_gene: -
CDR3nt: TGTGCCAGCAGTACAAGCGCAGTTTCCTACGAGCAGTACTTC
CDR3aa: CASSTSAVSYEQYF

v_gene: TRBV28
j_gene: TRBJ2-6
abundance: -
d_gene: TRBD1
CDR3nt: TGTGCCAGCAGTGTACCGGGACAGGGCTTTGGGGCCAACGTCCTGACTTTC
CDR3aa: CASSVPGQGFGANVLTF

v_gene: TRBV28
j_gene: TRBJ2-7
abundance: -
d_gene: TRBD2
CDR3nt: TGTGCCAGCAGTTCGGGGACTAGCGGGAGAGTCTACGAGCAGTACTTC
CDR3aa: CASSSGTSGRVYEQYF

v_gene: TRBV5-1
j_gene: TRBJ2-5
abundance: -
d_gene: -
CDR3nt: TGCGCCAGCACCCAACGGGACGGCGGAAGAGAGGCCCAGTACTTC
CDR3aa: CASTQRDGGREAQYF